Below, 21 T cell receptor beta chains from the same sample are listed, as sequenced in a study of OX40 agonist ivuxolimab in advanced cancers. The assay was immunoSEQ multiplex PCR, and TCRdb's table has in-frame clones only and misses some. This table holds some 99,000 clones, roughly 80% found once. The source was CD4+ or CD8+ T cells sorted from blood, collected in a trial of the OX40 agonist ivuxolimab. The origin of the receptors is an adult with an advanced solid tumor such as melanoma, head and neck, liver or kidney cancer.

This chain links TRBV7-2 with TRBJ2-3; D ambiguous. The CDR3 is made up of 16 amino acids. Trimming took off 1 base at V and 8 bases at J, with 19 bases between the two ends. The germline V gene encodes CDR1 SGHTA and CDR2 FQGNSA. DNA of the CDR3: TGTGCCAGCAGCTTAGGTGGTAGGCCGATTTCTGGTACGCAGTATTTT. The encoded protein is CASSLGGRPISGTQYF.

Only one count was recorded for this clone. This chain joins TRBV6-6 and TRBJ2-3; D not resolved. Germline V gives CDR1 MNHNY, CDR2 SVGAGI (reference sequence). V lost 8 bases and J lost 1, with 13 bases in between. The CDR3 has 14 residues. DNA of the CDR3: TGTGCCAGCGTTCAAGTCGGTGGCACAGATACGCAGTATTTT. This translates into CASVQVGGTDTQYF.

The chain links TRBV19 to TRBJ2-2; D is perhaps TRBD1 or TRBD2 (5 bases each). The germline gives CDR1 LNHDA, CDR2 SQIVND (reference sequence). This CDR3 comprises 13 residues. V lost 7 bases, J lost 7 bases, and 13 bases lay in between. The CDR3 here is CASTRGGNGELFF. The DNA for the CDR3 is TGTGCCAGTACGAGGGGTGGTAACGGGGAGCTGTTTTTT.

Details on this clone: One end of the junction is discordant with germline, which a read error may explain. The genes are TRBV2 and TRBJ2-4; perhaps TRBD1 as D (6 bases). There are 11 residues in the CDR3. Germline V CDR1 and CDR2: SNHLY, FYNNEI. CDR3 nucleotide sequence: TGTGCCAGCAGTGAATTTCGGGACACCATCTTC. Its translation: CASSEFRDTIF.

This clone was counted between two and nine times. The V gene is TRBV30, the J gene TRBJ1-2, with 8 bases aligning to TRBD1. Germline-derived CDR1 and CDR2 are GTSNPN and SVGIG (reference sequence). The length of the CDR3 is 13 residues. V shed 5 bases, J shed 4 bases, and the junction held 6 bases outside the gene matches. The CDR3 loop is CAWETGDSYGYTF. In DNA, the CDR3 is TGTGCCTGGGAGACAGGGGACAGCTATGGCTACACCTTC.

The V and J genes are TRBV6-5 and TRBJ1-2; no reliable D call. V shed 10 bases and J shed 4 bases, with 16 bases lying between them. The length of the CDR3 is 13 residues. From germline, CDR1 is MNHEY and CDR2 SVGAGI. The CDR3 here is CATSVELGYGYTF. The CDR3 nucleotides read TGTGCCACCTCGGTGGAGTTGGGCTATGGCTACACCTTC.

J is TRBJ2-7 and V is TRBV2; the match to TRBD1 covers 8 bases. Trimming removed 5 bases from V and 5 bases from J; junction bases left unmatched: 8. The CDR3 runs 14 residues. The germline gives CDR1 SNHLY, CDR2 FYNNEI. The CDR3 is CASSRRQGPNEQYF. The CDR3, as DNA: TGTGCCAGCAGTCGCCGACAGGGGCCTAACGAGCAGTACTTC.

The chain combines TRBV5-1 with TRBJ2-1; 12 nucleotides line up with TRBD2. The V gene end was trimmed by 2 bases and the J gene end by 8 bases; junction bases not matched to a gene: 11. The V gene's germline CDR1 is SGHRS and CDR2 YFSETQ. CDR3 size: 17 residues. The CDR3 DNA reads as TGCGCCAGCAGCTTACGGACTAGCGGGGAGGTCATGGATGAGCAGTTCTTC. Its translation: CASSLRTSGEVMDEQFF.

Remarks on this clone: Additional DNA sequences in this sample encode the identical CDR3. The genes are TRBV5-8 and TRBJ2-7, with no clear D. Deletions cut 1 base from V and 4 bases from J, with 12 bases between. This CDR3 has 14 residues. Germline V gene sequence: CDR1 SGHTS, CDR2 YDEGEE. CDR3 in DNA: TGTGCCAGCAGCTTGATGGCGGAAATTTACGAGCAGTACTTC. Protein: CASSLMAEIYEQYF.

The rearrangement joins TRBV30 to TRBJ1-4; D unresolved. Per germline, CDR1 GTSNPN and CDR2 SVGIG (reference sequence). The CDR3 is made up of 14 amino acids. V was trimmed by 2 bases and J by 5 bases, leaving 12 bases between them. The CDR3: CAWSKERGNEKLFF. The CDR3 DNA reads as TGTGCCTGGAGTAAAGAGCGGGGAAATGAAAAACTGTTTTTT.

The rearrangement links TRBV7-2 to TRBJ1-1; no clear D gene. Per germline, CDR1 SGHTA and CDR2 FQGNSA. The CDR3 runs to 15 residues. With 0 bases removed from V and 1 base from J, the gap between germline ends came to 9 bases. The CDR3 bases are TGTGCCAGCAGCTTAGCGTCGGGAAGGAACACTGAAGCTTTCTTT. This gives the protein CASSLASGRNTEAFF.

The chain recombines TRBV14 with TRBJ2-7, with 7 nucleotides matching TRBD2. J was trimmed by 3 bases and V by 3 bases; bases with no gene match: 5. The CDR3 length is 14 residues. Germline loops: CDR1 SGHDN, CDR2 FVKESK. The CDR3: CASSQSSGYYEQYF. The CDR3 DNA is TGTGCCAGCAGCCAGTCTAGCGGTTACTACGAGCAGTACTTC. Variable domain in full (rest from reference TRBV14 and TRBJ2-7): EAGVTQFPSHSVIEKGQTVTLRCDPISGHDNLYWYRRVMGKEIKFLLHFVKESKQDESGMPNNRFLAERTGGTYSTLKVQPAELEDSGVYFCASSQSSGYYEQYFGPGTRLTVT.

This clone showed up just once. This chain uses TRBV28 with TRBJ1-2; maybe TRBD1 (6 bases). Germline V gene lookup returns CDR1 MDHEN and CDR2 SYDVKM. With 5 bases removed from V and 5 bases from J, the gap between germline ends came to 15 bases. This CDR3 contains 14 residues. The CDR3 bases are TGTGCCAGCAGTGAACAGGGTAGGGGTTATGGCTACACCTTC. Protein sequence: CASSEQGRGYGYTF.

CDR3 loop: CASSLYPGTSGANVLTF. The CDR3 bases are TGTGCCAGCAGTTTATATCCCGGTACCTCTGGGGCCAACGTCCTGACTTTC. This chain uses TRBV28 with TRBJ2-6; D unclear. Germline V CDR1 and CDR2: MDHEN, SYDVKM. With 1 base removed from V and 0 bases from J, the gap between germline ends came to 10 bases. The CDR3 is made up of 17 amino acids.

The rearrangement uses TRBV9 and TRBJ2-1; a weak D match, TRBD2 (6 bases). Deletions cut 0 bases from V and 9 bases from J, with 13 bases between. Looked up from germline, CDR1 is SGDLS and CDR2 is YYNGEE. The CDR3 is 14 amino acids. CDR3 in DNA: TGTGCCAGCAGCGTAGGACTCCCGGAGGGTGAGCAGTTCTTC. Its protein is CASSVGLPEGEQFF.

The rearrangement joins TRBV28 to TRBJ1-4; D may be TRBD1 (5 bases). Germline CDR1 MDHEN, CDR2 SYDVKM. This CDR3 comprises 14 residues. V lost 7 bases and J 3 bases, leaving 12 bases between the germline ends. This CDR3 reads CASNTGLPNEKLFF. CDR3 bases: TGTGCCAGCAATACGGGGCTCCCTAATGAAAAACTGTTTTTT.

The V call is TRBV2, the J call TRBJ1-2; no firm D call. The germline V gene has CDR1 SNHLY and CDR2 FYNNEI. The CDR3 length is 11 residues. Trimming shortened V by 3 bases and J by 8 bases, and 7 bases separated the two germline ends. The CDR3 DNA is TGTGCCAGCAGTGAGATGGGGGGCTACACCTTC. As protein: CASSEMGGYTF.

The rearrangement joins TRBV30 to TRBJ1-1; possible D gene TRBD1, 5 bases. This CDR3 is 14 amino acids long. Germline loops: CDR1 GTSNPN, CDR2 SVGIG (reference sequence). V was trimmed by 3 bases and J by 0 bases, leaving 11 bases between them. CDR3 amino acids: CAWSQGNLNTEAFF. The CDR3 DNA sequence: TGTGCCTGGAGCCAGGGAAATTTGAACACTGAAGCTTTCTTT. The entire variable domain, with the rest obtained from reference TRBV30 and TRBJ1-1, is as follows: SQTIHQWPATLVQPVGSPLSLECTVEGTSNPNLYWYRQAAGRGLQLLFYSVGIGQISSEVPQNLSASRPQDRQFILSSKKLLLSDSGFYLCAWSQGNLNTEAFFGQGTRLTVV.

This clone has only one observation. The chain combines TRBV4-2 with TRBJ2-7, with D tentatively TRBD1 (6 bases). The CDR3 length is 14 residues. In germline, CDR1 is LGHNA, CDR2 YNFKEQ. The ends were cut back, 5 bases at V and 0 bases at J, with 11 bases in the middle. CDR3 DNA: TGTGCCAGCAGCTCGAACAGGGTCTCCTACGAGCAGTACTTC. It translates to CASSSNRVSYEQYF.

This clone is a singleton in its sample. CDR3: CASSRGQDYGYTF. The CDR3 region has the DNA TGTGCCAGCAGCCGCGGTCAGGACTATGGCTACACCTTC. V gene TRBV6-5 combines with J gene TRBJ1-2; D is undetermined. V lost 6 bases to trimming and J lost 3 bases, with 11 bases between them. The CDR3 totals 13 residues. The V gene's germline CDR1 is MNHEY and CDR2 SVGAGI.

The rearrangement links TRBV6-1 to TRBJ1-4; D possibly corresponds to TRBD1 (6 bases). The CDR3 runs 14 residues. Trimming removed 6 bases at V and 0 bases at J, with 8 bases between. Looked up from germline, CDR1 is MNHNS and CDR2 is SASEGT. CDR3 nucleotides: TGTGCCAGCAGGAGGGGGACAACTAATGAAAAACTGTTTTTT. It translates to CASRRGTTNEKLFF.